This entry is about one T cell receptor beta chain. What it binds is not known. The CDR3 sequence is 13 residues long. The germline CDR1 and CDR2 sequences are PRHDT and FYEKMQ (reference sequence). V gave up 4 bases and J gave up 5 bases, with 11 bases separating them. The record originates from a study of metastatic and nonmetastatic thyroid tumors. Study information: For malignant and benign thyroid patients, tumor or nodule tissue and blood were the sources whose repertoires were compared.

General study findings and limits: Relative to benign nodules, malignant thyroid tumors were reportedly characterized by significantly elevated TCR beta diversity in blood and tumor.

No patient had received any treatment before thyroid surgery. As processed by the authors: In papillary thyroid cancer, a distant-metastasis classifier was built using CDR3 differences across clinicopathological groups. TCRdb reanalyzed the PCR reads via MiXCR. V and J calls and clone size were set by TCRdb, not the authors. Of 12,000 or so clones listed, under 30% were seen once; the top ten hold around a fifth. The clonotype was recovered from a male donor with papillary thyroid cancer or a benign thyroid nodule (not recorded which). Some clones in this sample may be carry-over from other donors' samples. The gene calls are TRBV13 and TRBJ1-1, with D possibly TRBD1 on 5 matching bases. Sequenced material: adjacent normal tissue. The CDR3 spells CASSSWGGTEAFF. DNA of the CDR3: TGTGCCAGCAGCTCTTGGGGGGGGACTGAAGCTTTCTTT.